These T cell receptor beta chains were read from a single sample in a study of blood T cells in healthy people across ages. One entry per CDR3 protein, called by TCRdb with MiXCR from the 5' RACE reads. This sample carries over 600,000 distinct CDR3 sequences, around 38% of them seen once, and the ten largest clones take about 30%. The sample was blood. The receptors originated from a man older than 75 in good health. The CDR3 runs from the conserved cysteine through the conserved F or W. Fields, in order: CDR3 protein, CDR3 DNA, J gene, clone size, D gene, V gene. The D gene is left open where the match is weak. Some rows mark clone size as missing; the rest say once, few, many or name a class of expanded clone.

CDR3aa: CAGSAPGLGGELFF; CDR3nt: TGTGCCGGCAGTGCTCCAGGATTAGGCGGGGAGCTGTTTTTT; j_gene: TRBJ2-2; abundance: NA; d_gene: NA; v_gene: TRBV6-2/TRBV6-3
CDR3aa: CASLLVGTDQETQYF; CDR3nt: TGTGCCAGCTTGCTTGTCGGGACAGACCAAGAGACCCAGTACTTC; j_gene: TRBJ2-5; abundance: NA; d_gene: TRBD1; v_gene: TRBV5-6
CDR3aa: CASSAGPGLTNTEAFF; CDR3nt: TGTGCCAGCAGTGCCGGACCGGGACTGACGAACACTGAAGCTTTCTTT; j_gene: TRBJ1-1; abundance: NA; d_gene: NA; v_gene: TRBV6-1
CDR3aa: CASSVEQGAVRGGYTF; CDR3nt: TGTGCCAGCAGCGTCGAACAGGGCGCAGTAAGGGGAGGCTACACCTTC; j_gene: TRBJ1-2; abundance: NA; d_gene: NA; v_gene: TRBV11-2
CDR3aa: CASSYSPGYSTDTQYF; CDR3nt: TGTGCCAGCAGTTACTCTCCCGGTTATAGCACAGATACGCAGTATTTT; j_gene: TRBJ2-3; abundance: few; d_gene: NA; v_gene: TRBV6-6
CDR3aa: CASSIVSGATEQYF; CDR3nt: TGTGCCAGTAGTATAGTATCAGGAGCGACTGAGCAGTACTTC; j_gene: TRBJ2-7; abundance: NA; d_gene: NA; v_gene: TRBV19
CDR3aa: CAISEGTGTEPFTDTQYF; CDR3nt: TGTGCCATCAGTGAAGGGACAGGGACCGAGCCCTTCACAGATACGCAGTATTTT; j_gene: TRBJ2-3; abundance: NA; d_gene: TRBD1; v_gene: TRBV10-3
CDR3aa: CASDPPGAPPDTQYF; CDR3nt: TGTGCCAGCGACCCCCCGGGGGCACCCCCAGATACGCAGTATTTT; j_gene: TRBJ2-3; abundance: NA; d_gene: NA; v_gene: TRBV11-3
CDR3aa: CASSLQGLGAEQFF; CDR3nt: TGTGCCAGCAGTTTACAGGGTTTAGGCGCTGAGCAGTTCTTC; j_gene: TRBJ2-1; abundance: NA; d_gene: NA; v_gene: TRBV6-2/TRBV6-3
CDR3aa: CSAGGGLGGTYEQYF; CDR3nt: TGCAGTGCTGGGGGCGGGCTAGGAGGAACCTACGAGCAGTACTTC; j_gene: TRBJ2-7; abundance: few; d_gene: NA; v_gene: TRBV20-1
CDR3aa: CASSYSGRGANEQYF; CDR3nt: TGTGCCAGCAGTTACTCCGGCCGAGGGGCGAATGAGCAGTACTTC; j_gene: TRBJ2-7; abundance: NA; d_gene: NA; v_gene: TRBV6-2/TRBV6-3
CDR3aa: CASSKGRNQETQYF; CDR3nt: TGTGCCAGCAGCAAAGGCCGGAACCAAGAGACCCAGTACTTC; j_gene: TRBJ2-5; abundance: few; d_gene: NA; v_gene: TRBV7-2
CDR3aa: CASSSQGTANYGYTF; CDR3nt: TGCGCCAGCAGCTCACAGGGAACAGCTAACTATGGCTACACCTTC; j_gene: TRBJ1-2; abundance: NA; d_gene: NA; v_gene: TRBV5-1
CDR3aa: CSAQKGDGNQPQHF; CDR3nt: TGCAGTGCTCAGAAGGGGGACGGCAATCAGCCCCAGCATTTT; j_gene: TRBJ1-5; abundance: NA; d_gene: NA; v_gene: TRBV20-1
CDR3aa: CASSPRTGALSGANVLTF; CDR3nt: TGTGCCAGCTCACCAAGGACAGGGGCGCTCTCTGGGGCCAACGTCCTGACTTTC; j_gene: TRBJ2-6; abundance: many; d_gene: TRBD1; v_gene: TRBV18
CDR3aa: CASSQGTYNTEAFF; CDR3nt: TGTGCCAGCAGCCAGGGCACTTACAACACTGAAGCTTTCTTT; j_gene: TRBJ1-1; abundance: NA; d_gene: NA; v_gene: TRBV3-1
CDR3aa: CASTQQGQSNQPQHF; CDR3nt: TGTGCCAGCACACAACAAGGACAGTCCAATCAGCCCCAGCATTTT; j_gene: TRBJ1-5; abundance: few; d_gene: NA; v_gene: TRBV2
CDR3aa: CASRTASYSNQPQHF; CDR3nt: TGTGCCAGCAGGACAGCCTCGTATAGCAATCAGCCCCAGCATTTT; j_gene: TRBJ1-5; abundance: NA; d_gene: NA; v_gene: TRBV6-2/TRBV6-3
CDR3aa: CASSLAAGAYEQYF; CDR3nt: TGTGCCAGCAGCTTAGCCGCAGGGGCCTACGAGCAGTACTTC; j_gene: TRBJ2-7; abundance: many; d_gene: NA; v_gene: TRBV11-1
CDR3aa: CASMMTSGYNEQFF; CDR3nt: TGTGCCAGCATGATGACTAGCGGGTACAATGAGCAGTTCTTC; j_gene: TRBJ2-1; abundance: NA; d_gene: TRBD2; v_gene: TRBV12-3/TRBV12-4
CDR3aa: CASSLEQGRNQPQHF; CDR3nt: TGTGCCAGCAGCTTAGAGCAGGGCCGCAATCAGCCCCAGCATTTT; j_gene: TRBJ1-5; abundance: NA; d_gene: NA; v_gene: TRBV7-2
CDR3aa: CASSQVGYNEQFF; CDR3nt: TGTGCCAGCAGCCAAGTGGGCTACAATGAGCAGTTCTTC; j_gene: TRBJ2-1; abundance: NA; d_gene: NA; v_gene: TRBV4-2
CDR3aa: CASSRQGWSYNEQFF; CDR3nt: TGTGCCAGCAGCCGACAGGGGTGGTCCTACAATGAGCAGTTCTTC; j_gene: TRBJ2-1; abundance: once; d_gene: TRBD1; v_gene: TRBV12-3/TRBV12-4
CDR3aa: CASSQDRAGEQYF; CDR3nt: TGTGCCAGCAGTCAAGACAGGGCCGGCGAGCAGTACTTC; j_gene: TRBJ2-7; abundance: NA; d_gene: TRBD1; v_gene: TRBV28
CDR3aa: CASSRPDRSNYGYTF; CDR3nt: TGTGCCAGCAGCCGCCCAGACCGTTCTAACTATGGCTACACCTTC; j_gene: TRBJ1-2; abundance: NA; d_gene: NA; v_gene: TRBV4-2
CDR3aa: CASSSPTGVTGELFF; CDR3nt: TGTGCCAGCAGCTCCCCAACAGGGGTCACCGGGGAGCTGTTTTTT; j_gene: TRBJ2-2; abundance: few; d_gene: TRBD1; v_gene: TRBV7-2
CDR3aa: CASSTGTPSSGNTIYF; CDR3nt: TGTGCCAGCAGTACCGGGACACCCAGCTCTGGAAACACCATATATTTT; j_gene: TRBJ1-3; abundance: NA; d_gene: NA; v_gene: TRBV27
CDR3aa: CASGLADSSTDTQYF; CDR3nt: TGTGCCAGTGGACTAGCGGACTCTAGCACAGATACGCAGTATTTT; j_gene: TRBJ2-3; abundance: NA; d_gene: TRBD2; v_gene: TRBV6-6
CDR3aa: CASSPWGPAGNTDTQYF; CDR3nt: TGTGCCAGCTCACCATGGGGACCGGCGGGGAACACAGATACGCAGTATTTT; j_gene: TRBJ2-3; abundance: NA; d_gene: NA; v_gene: TRBV18
CDR3aa: CASSVITDTQYF; CDR3nt: TGTGCCAGCAGCGTTATCACAGATACGCAGTATTTT; j_gene: TRBJ2-3; abundance: many; d_gene: NA; v_gene: TRBV7-3
CDR3aa: CSVPQGDLSTDTQYF; CDR3nt: TGCAGCGTTCCACAAGGGGACCTGAGCACAGATACGCAGTATTTT; j_gene: TRBJ2-3; abundance: few; d_gene: NA; v_gene: TRBV29-1
CDR3aa: CASSLTGQTQYF; CDR3nt: TGCGCCAGCAGCTTAACGGGCCAGACCCAGTACTTC; j_gene: TRBJ2-5; abundance: NA; d_gene: NA; v_gene: TRBV7-2
CDR3aa: CASGLRDLYEQYF; CDR3nt: TGTGCCAGCGGACTCCGAGATCTCTACGAGCAGTACTTC; j_gene: TRBJ2-7; abundance: NA; d_gene: NA; v_gene: TRBV7-9
CDR3aa: CASSLEGGRALDEQFF; CDR3nt: TGTGCCAGCAGCTTAGAAGGCGGGAGGGCCCTCGATGAGCAGTTCTTC; j_gene: TRBJ2-1; abundance: NA; d_gene: TRBD2; v_gene: TRBV7-3
CDR3aa: CASSLRGRETQETQYF; CDR3nt: TGTGCCAGCAGCTTACGGGGCAGGGAGACTCAAGAGACCCAGTACTTC; j_gene: TRBJ2-5; abundance: once; d_gene: NA; v_gene: TRBV13
CDR3aa: CASSPRRGDTDTQYF; CDR3nt: TGTGCCAGCAGCCCGCGCCGGGGAGACACAGATACGCAGTATTTT; j_gene: TRBJ2-3; abundance: NA; d_gene: NA; v_gene: TRBV7-2
CDR3aa: CATSDYSAEAPDEQFF; CDR3nt: TGTGCCACCAGTGATTACTCGGCAGAAGCCCCGGATGAGCAGTTCTTC; j_gene: TRBJ2-1; abundance: NA; d_gene: NA; v_gene: TRBV24-1
CDR3aa: CASSSGTSMDEQFF; CDR3nt: TGTGCCAGCAGCAGCGGGACTTCAATGGATGAGCAGTTCTTC; j_gene: TRBJ2-1; abundance: NA; d_gene: TRBD2; v_gene: TRBV7-9
CDR3aa: CASSQSPSGGADEQFF; CDR3nt: TGCGCCAGCAGCCAATCTCCTAGCGGGGGGGCGGATGAGCAGTTCTTC; j_gene: TRBJ2-1; abundance: NA; d_gene: TRBD2; v_gene: TRBV4-1
CDR3aa: CASSFAAGTLGEQYF; CDR3nt: TGTGCCAGCAGCTTTGCCGCCGGGACACTCGGCGAGCAGTACTTC; j_gene: TRBJ2-7; abundance: NA; d_gene: NA; v_gene: TRBV11-2
CDR3aa: CAGSTRDKMNTEAFF; CDR3nt: TGTGCCGGCAGTACCAGGGACAAAATGAACACTGAAGCTTTCTTT; j_gene: TRBJ1-1; abundance: NA; d_gene: NA; v_gene: TRBV28
CDR3aa: CASSPRAENIQYF; CDR3nt: TGTGCCAGCTCACCACGGGCAGAAAACATTCAGTACTTC; j_gene: TRBJ2-4; abundance: NA; d_gene: NA; v_gene: TRBV18
CDR3aa: CATSDPRLGTEETQYF; CDR3nt: TGTGCCACCAGTGATCCTAGACTGGGGACCGAAGAGACCCAGTACTTC; j_gene: TRBJ2-5; abundance: NA; d_gene: NA; v_gene: TRBV24-1
CDR3aa: CASSTQGPSTNEKLFF; CDR3nt: TGTGCCAGCAGTACACAGGGCCCCTCAACTAATGAAAAACTGTTTTTT; j_gene: TRBJ1-4; abundance: NA; d_gene: NA; v_gene: TRBV7-2
CDR3aa: CASSQDDSQTQYF; CDR3nt: TGCGCCAGCAGCCAAGATGACAGTCAGACCCAGTACTTC; j_gene: TRBJ2-5; abundance: NA; d_gene: NA; v_gene: TRBV4-3
CDR3aa: CASSHQGLAGACTDTQYF; CDR3nt: TGCGCCAGCAGTCATCAAGGACTAGCGGGAGCCTGCACAGATACGCAGTATTTT; j_gene: TRBJ2-3; abundance: NA; d_gene: TRBD2; v_gene: TRBV23-1
CDR3aa: CSVEGGGADTQYF; CDR3nt: TGCAGCGTTGAGGGCGGGGGGGCAGATACGCAGTATTTT; j_gene: TRBJ2-3; abundance: many; d_gene: TRBD2; v_gene: TRBV29-1
CDR3aa: CASSLQQVRMNTEAFF; CDR3nt: TGTGCCAGCAGCTTGCAACAGGTGAGGATGAACACTGAAGCTTTCTTT; j_gene: TRBJ1-1; abundance: few; d_gene: NA; v_gene: TRBV5-6
CDR3aa: CASVVAAGNYGYTF; CDR3nt: TGTGCCAGTGTTGTTGCGGCGGGAAACTATGGCTACACCTTC; j_gene: TRBJ1-2; abundance: few; d_gene: NA; v_gene: TRBV12-3/TRBV12-4
CDR3aa: CASSQERGTSGGNEQYF; CDR3nt: TGCGCCAGCAGCCAAGAAAGGGGGACTAGCGGTGGCAACGAGCAGTACTTC; j_gene: TRBJ2-7; abundance: few; d_gene: TRBD2; v_gene: TRBV4-1
CDR3aa: CSAPLGGGNNQPQHF; CDR3nt: TGCAGTGCCCCCCTGGGAGGGGGCAACAATCAGCCCCAGCATTTT; j_gene: TRBJ1-5; abundance: NA; d_gene: TRBD1; v_gene: TRBV20-1
CDR3aa: CASRPTSGYNTGELFF; CDR3nt: TGTGCCAGCAGACCTACTAGCGGTTATAACACCGGGGAGCTGTTTTTT; j_gene: TRBJ2-2; abundance: NA; d_gene: TRBD2; v_gene: TRBV2
CDR3aa: CASSQGQGAHMTYERYF; CDR3nt: TGCGCCAGCAGCCAAGGACAGGGGGCGCATATGACCTACGAGCGGTACTTC; j_gene: TRBJ2-7; abundance: NA; d_gene: TRBD1; v_gene: TRBV4-1
CDR3aa: CASSQAPPEDLYEQYF; CDR3nt: TGCGCCAGCAGCCAAGCTCCTCCTGAGGACCTTTACGAGCAGTACTTC; j_gene: TRBJ2-7; abundance: NA; d_gene: NA; v_gene: TRBV4-1
CDR3aa: CASSPRERAHLFYEQYF; CDR3nt: TGTGCCAGCAGCCCTAGGGAGCGGGCCCATTTATTCTACGAGCAGTACTTC; j_gene: TRBJ2-7; abundance: few; d_gene: NA; v_gene: TRBV11-3
CDR3aa: CASRQLGTQRGNEQFF; CDR3nt: TGTGCCAGCAGACAACTCGGGACTCAGCGGGGGAATGAGCAGTTCTTC; j_gene: TRBJ2-1; abundance: few; d_gene: TRBD2; v_gene: TRBV3-1
CDR3aa: CASSPLQDTDTQYF; CDR3nt: TGTGCCAGCTCACCATTGCAGGACACAGATACGCAGTATTTT; j_gene: TRBJ2-3; abundance: few; d_gene: NA; v_gene: TRBV18
CDR3aa: CATSDRSGRKSYNEQFF; CDR3nt: TGTGCCACCAGTGACCGTAGCGGGAGAAAGTCCTACAATGAGCAGTTCTTC; j_gene: TRBJ2-1; abundance: NA; d_gene: TRBD2; v_gene: TRBV24-1
CDR3aa: CASSPEFALATNEKLFF; CDR3nt: TGTGCCAGCAGCCCTGAATTTGCTCTAGCAACTAATGAAAAACTGTTTTTT; j_gene: TRBJ1-4; abundance: few; d_gene: NA; v_gene: TRBV6-1